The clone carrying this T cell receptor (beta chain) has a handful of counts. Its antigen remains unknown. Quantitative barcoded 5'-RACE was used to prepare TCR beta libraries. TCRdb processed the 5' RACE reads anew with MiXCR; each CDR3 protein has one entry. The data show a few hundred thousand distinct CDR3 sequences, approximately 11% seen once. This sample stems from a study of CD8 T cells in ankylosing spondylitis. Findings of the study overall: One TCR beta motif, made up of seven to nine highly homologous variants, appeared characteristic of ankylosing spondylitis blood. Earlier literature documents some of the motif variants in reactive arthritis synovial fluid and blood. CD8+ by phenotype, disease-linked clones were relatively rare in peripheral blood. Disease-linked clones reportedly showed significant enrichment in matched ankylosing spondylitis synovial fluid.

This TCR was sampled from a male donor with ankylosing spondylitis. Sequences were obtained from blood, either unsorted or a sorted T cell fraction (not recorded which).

The CDR3 loop is CATSDPVKAPDTQYF. Here the CDR3 DNA reads TGTGCCACCAGTGATCCGGTGAAGGCTCCAGATACGCAGTATTTT. The chain joins TRBV24-1 to TRBJ2-3, with D unclear. The V end lost 3 bases, the J end lost 4 bases, and 13 bases lay between the germline ends. Germline V gives CDR1 KGHDR, CDR2 SFDVKD. The CDR3 sequence is 15 residues long.